Listed here are 2 T cell receptor beta chains from one sample, sequenced in a study of control samples from healthy donors and cancer patients (dated by TCRdb to between 2020 and 2021). Receptor libraries were prepared by the immunoSEQ multiplex PCR assay. TCRdb re-hosts the immuneACCESS table, in-frame sequences only. Its copies lack some clones; in the studies checked, an unresolved V gene accounts for under half of them, and the cause for the rest is not known. This sample lists about 120,000 clones; around 88% were detected once. The ten largest clones represent around 3.3% of the sample. The sample comprised blood. These receptors all stem from a man aged 35 to 55 in good health.

V and J are TRBV4-3 and TRBJ2-2, with a tentative D call TRBD1 (6 bases). The CDR3 length is 14 residues. Germline CDR1 is LGHNA and CDR2 is YSLEER. Trimming removed 3 bases from V and 8 bases from J, with 13 bases in between. The CDR3 spells CASSHSRGTGELFF. The CDR3 bases are TGCGCCAGCAGCCATTCCAGGGGTACTGGGGAGCTGTTTTTT.

V and J are TRBV15 and TRBJ1-2; D ambiguous. CDR3 length: 15 amino acids. V gave up 0 bases and J gave up 8 bases, with 16 bases separating them. From germline, CDR1 is LNHNV and CDR2 YYDKDF (reference sequence). The CDR3 loop is CATSRESWAEGGYTF. CDR3 bases: TGTGCCACCAGCAGAGAATCCTGGGCAGAAGGGGGCTACACCTTC.